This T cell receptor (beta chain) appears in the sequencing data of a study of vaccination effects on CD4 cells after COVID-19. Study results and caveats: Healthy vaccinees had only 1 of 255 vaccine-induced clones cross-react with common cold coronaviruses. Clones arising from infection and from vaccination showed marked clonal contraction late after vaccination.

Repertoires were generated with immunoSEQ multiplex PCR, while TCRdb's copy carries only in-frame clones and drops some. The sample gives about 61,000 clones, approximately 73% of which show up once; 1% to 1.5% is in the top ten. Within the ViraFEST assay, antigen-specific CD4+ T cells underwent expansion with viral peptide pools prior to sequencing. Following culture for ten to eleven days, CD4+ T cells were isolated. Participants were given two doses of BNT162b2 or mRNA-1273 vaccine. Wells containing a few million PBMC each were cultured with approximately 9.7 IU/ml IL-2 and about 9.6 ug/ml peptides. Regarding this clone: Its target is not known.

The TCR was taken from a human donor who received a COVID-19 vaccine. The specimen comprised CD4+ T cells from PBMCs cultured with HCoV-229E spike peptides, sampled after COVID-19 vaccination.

The CDR3 is CATKGGGQNTEAFF. The CDR3, as DNA: TGTGCCACCAAGGGGGGGGGACAGAACACTGAAGCTTTCTTT. V is TRBV24-1 and J is TRBJ1-1; a weak D match, TRBD1 (6 bases). There are 14 residues in the CDR3. Trimming left V 8 bases short and J 1 base short, with 13 bases between. CDR1 is KGHDR and CDR2 is SFDVKD in the germline V gene.